Below, 23 T cell receptor beta chains from the same sample are listed, as sequenced in a study of T cell changes during pregnancy in multiple sclerosis. Assay: immunoSEQ multiplex PCR; the TCRdb copy retains only in-frame clones and omits some. The table includes 89,000 or so clones, approximately 90% detected once. This specimen was PBMCs, taken in the first trimester of pregnancy. All receptors derive from a female donor in good health, serving as a control in a pregnancy study. Some clones in this sample may be carry-over from other donors' samples.

This chain links TRBV7-9 with TRBJ1-2; 7 nucleotides line up with TRBD1. This CDR3 has 13 residues. J was trimmed by 6 bases and V by 3 bases; bases with no gene match: 4. CDR1 and CDR2 (germline): SEHNR, FQNEAQ (reference sequence). The CDR3 is CASSFEGANGYTF. CDR3 nucleotide sequence: TGTGCCAGCAGCTTTGAGGGGGCCAATGGCTACACCTTC.

The chain employs TRBV5-4 and TRBJ2-1; the match to TRBD2 covers 11 bases. The J segment lost 5 bases and the V segment lost 4 bases, leaving 5 bases of the junction unmatched. Germline-derived CDR1 and CDR2 are SGHNT and YYREEE (reference sequence). The CDR3 extends over 15 amino acids. The chain's CDR3 is CASSLAGGKDNEQFF. The CDR3 DNA follows: TGTGCCAGCAGCCTAGCGGGAGGAAAGGACAATGAGCAGTTCTTC.

The chain links TRBV7-2 to TRBJ2-3, with D perhaps matching TRBD1 (5 bases). V was shortened by 1 base and J by 3 bases, with 8 bases between the two germline ends. The length of the CDR3 is 14 residues. Germline V gene sequence: CDR1 SGHTA, CDR2 FQGNSA. CDR3: CASSLGRATDTQYF. CDR3 in DNA: TGTGCCAGCAGCTTAGGCAGGGCAACAGATACGCAGTATTTT.

The chain employs TRBV4-3 and TRBJ2-3, with D possibly matching TRBD1 (5 bases). The germline V gene has CDR1 LGHNA and CDR2 YSLEER. V was clipped by 4 bases and J by 5 bases, with 10 bases between them. This CDR3 spans 13 amino acids. The CDR3 here is CASSPYGQDTQYF. CDR3 nucleotide sequence: TGCGCCAGCAGCCCCTATGGACAAGATACGCAGTATTTT.

This chain uses TRBV6-5 with TRBJ1-5, with TRBD1 matching 7 bases. Germline V lookup: CDR1 MNHEY, CDR2 SVGAGI. V dropped 6 bases and J dropped 4; count of bases not matched to a gene: 6. The CDR3 is 14 amino acids. DNA of the CDR3: TGTGCCAGCAGAGCGACAGGGTTTAATCAGCCCCAGCATTTT. Its protein is CASRATGFNQPQHF.

The chain carries TRBV2 and TRBJ2-7, with 7 positions matching TRBD1. V lost 5 bases, J lost 2 bases, and 9 bases stayed unmatched. Germline-derived CDR1 and CDR2 are SNHLY and FYNNEI. This CDR3 is 15 amino acids long. DNA of the CDR3: TGTGCCAGCAGTCCTCGGACAGGATCAGCCTACGAGCAGTACTTC. Its translation is CASSPRTGSAYEQYF.

The chain recombines TRBV10-3 with TRBJ1-2, with 8 bases lining up with TRBD1. Losses at the gene ends were 6 bases for V and 4 bases for J; bases not matched to a gene: 4. Germline V gene lookup returns CDR1 ENHRY and CDR2 SYGVKD. This CDR3 spans 13 amino acids. Written as DNA, the CDR3 is TGTGCCATCAGCGAGGACAGGGCCTATGGCTACACCTTC. Its protein product is CAISEDRAYGYTF.

The chain recombines TRBV19 with TRBJ2-7; 7 nucleotides align to TRBD1. The germline V gene has CDR1 LNHDA and CDR2 SQIVND (reference sequence). The CDR3 contains 13 residues. Unmatched junction bases numbered 2, after V lost 4 bases and J lost 2 bases. The CDR3 here is CASSTGQTYEQYF. For the CDR3, the DNA is TGTGCCAGTAGTACGGGACAGACCTACGAGCAGTACTTC. Full variable domain (rest looked up from reference TRBV19 and TRBJ2-7): DGGITQSPKYLFRKEGQNVTLSCEQNLNHDAMYWYRQDPGQGLRLIYYSQIVNDFQKGDIAEGYSVSREKKESFPLTVTSAQKNPTAFYLCASSTGQTYEQYFGPGTRLTVT.

This sequence joins TRBV7-2 and TRBJ1-6, with D maybe TRBD1 (5 bases). CDR3 length: 15 residues. Deletions cut 1 base from V and 14 bases from J, with 18 bases between. Germline V gene sequence: CDR1 SGHTA, CDR2 FQGNSA. CDR3 loop: CASSLGRDGLSTLHF. The CDR3 nucleotides are TGTGCCAGCAGCTTAGGGAGGGACGGACTTTCCACCCTCCACTTT.

The chain couples TRBV5-1 to TRBJ2-3; 8 bases agree with TRBD1. The CDR3 runs to 14 residues. Trimming cost V 2 bases and J 1 base; bases outside gene matches: 0. The V gene's germline CDR1 is SGHRS and CDR2 YFSETQ. The CDR3 sequence: CASSLQGGTDTQYF. The CDR3 DNA reads as TGCGCCAGCAGCTTACAGGGGGGCACAGATACGCAGTATTTT. Together with reference TRBV5-1 and TRBJ2-3, the CDR3 gives the full variable domain: KAGVTQTPRYLIKTRGQQVTLSCSPISGHRSVSWYQQTPGQGLQFLFEYFSETQRNKGNFPGRFSGRQFSNSRSEMNVSTLELGDSALYLCASSLQGGTDTQYFGPGTRLTVL.

The chain has TRBV6-1 and TRBJ1-6; D might be TRBD1 (5 bases). This CDR3 region has 14 residues. Germline V gene lookup returns CDR1 MNHNS and CDR2 SASEGT. Trimming pared 0 bases from V and 9 bases from J, leaving 9 bases between. The CDR3 DNA follows: TGTGCCAGCAGTGAAGCGGGGCAGGTTTCACCCCTCCACTTT. It specifies CASSEAGQVSPLHF.

The rearrangement links TRBV5-4 to TRBJ2-3; 10 bases are a match to TRBD1. CDR3 length: 17 residues. V lost 4 bases to trimming and J lost 4 bases; unmatched junction nucleotides: 12. The germline V gene encodes CDR1 SGHNT and CDR2 YYREEE (reference sequence). DNA of the CDR3: TGTGCCAGCAGCCATGGCCGGGACAGGGGTGGAGCAGATACGCAGTATTTT. It encodes CASSHGRDRGGADTQYF. Using reference TRBV5-4 and TRBJ2-3 for the parts outside the CDR3, the full variable domain is ETGVTQSPTHLIKTRGQQVTLRCSSQSGHNTVSWYQQALGQGPQFIFQYYREEENGRGNFPPRFSGLQFPNYSSELNVNALELDDSALYLCASSHGRDRGGADTQYFGPGTRLTVL.

The gene calls are TRBV6-5 and TRBJ2-7; D is perhaps TRBD1 (5 bases). Germline V gene lookup returns CDR1 MNHEY and CDR2 SVGAGI. With 0 bases removed from V and 3 bases from J, the gap between germline ends came to 9 bases. CDR3 size: 14 residues. The CDR3 DNA reads as TGTGCCAGCAGTTACTCCCGACAGTACTACGAGCAGTACTTC. It specifies CASSYSRQYYEQYF.

The V gene is TRBV5-5, the J gene TRBJ2-7, with a possible D match to TRBD2 (7 bases). CDR3 length: 16 residues. Germline CDR1 and CDR2: SGHKS and YYEKEE (reference sequence). V was cut by 4 bases and J by 2 bases, with 19 bases left in between. CDR3 in amino acids: CASSPYPRGRAYEQYF. The CDR3 region has the DNA TGTGCCAGCAGCCCCTATCCGAGGGGGAGGGCCTACGAGCAGTACTTC.

This clone has just a few counts. The rearrangement uses TRBV4-3 and TRBJ1-1, with D unresolved. This CDR3 is built from 16 residues. Trimming stripped 0 bases from V and 3 bases from J, with 14 bases between. CDR1 and CDR2 from the germline V gene are LGHNA and YSLEER. Here the CDR3 DNA reads TGCGCCAGCAGCCAAGATCCCGGCGGGCTCTACACTGAAGCTTTCTTT. It yields the protein CASSQDPGGLYTEAFF.

J is TRBJ2-5 and V is TRBV19; 9 bases align to TRBD2. Per germline, CDR1 LNHDA and CDR2 SQIVND (reference sequence). V lost 6 bases to trimming and J lost 5 bases; unmatched junction nucleotides: 7. The CDR3 covers 14 residues. The chain's CDR3 is CASRDSGGTETQYF. DNA of the CDR3: TGTGCCAGTAGAGATAGCGGGGGTACGGAGACCCAGTACTTC.

This clone was detected only a few times. The rearrangement uses TRBV5-1 and TRBJ1-1; 9 nucleotides align to TRBD1. Trimming removed 3 bases from V and 5 bases from J; junction bases left unmatched: 2. This CDR3 contains 13 residues. Per the germline V gene, CDR1 is SGHRS and CDR2 is YFSETQ. The chain's CDR3 is CASSSGQGTEAFF. DNA for the CDR3: TGCGCCAGCAGCTCTGGACAGGGGACTGAAGCTTTCTTT.

This clone was counted a single time. The chain is built from TRBV30 and TRBJ2-3, with 7 positions matching TRBD2. Germline V gene lookup returns CDR1 GTSNPN and CDR2 SVGIG (reference sequence). Unmatched junction bases numbered 19, after V lost 2 bases and J lost 2 bases. The CDR3 runs 19 residues. CDR3 sequence: CAWSHNLAAPGRVTDTQYF. The DNA for the CDR3 is TGTGCCTGGAGTCATAACCTAGCGGCTCCCGGGCGTGTCACAGATACGCAGTATTTT.

The rearrangement links TRBV2 to TRBJ2-5, with 11 bases aligning to TRBD2. This CDR3 comprises 14 residues. CDR1 is SNHLY and CDR2 is FYNNEI in the germline V gene. After removal of 7 bases from V and 1 base from J, the junction contained 2 bases not matched to a gene. This CDR3 is CASTGLAVQETQYF. In DNA, the CDR3 is TGTGCCAGCACGGGACTAGCGGTCCAAGAGACCCAGTACTTC.

This chain uses TRBV20-1 with TRBJ1-5; D remains unclear. This CDR3 contains 11 residues. Trimming pared 6 bases from V and 5 bases from J, leaving 8 bases between. Looked up from germline, CDR1 is DFQATT and CDR2 is SNEGSKA (reference sequence). CDR3 coding DNA: TGCAGTGCCACGGGGTATCAGCCCCAGCATTTT. It translates to CSATGYQPQHF.

The chain links TRBV7-3 to TRBJ2-3; 8 bases are a match to TRBD2. This CDR3 spans 20 amino acids. CDR1 SGHTA and CDR2 FQGTGA come from the germline V gene. Trimming removed 4 bases from V and 2 bases from J; junction bases left unmatched: 20. CDR3 protein: CASSSLPPSPLAGPTDTQYF. CDR3 in DNA: TGTGCCAGCAGCTCCCTCCCCCCTTCCCCTCTAGCGGGCCCCACAGATACGCAGTATTTT.

The chain carries TRBV6-4 and TRBJ2-2; 10 nucleotides line up with TRBD1. The V gene's germline CDR1 is MRHNA and CDR2 SNTAGT. The CDR3 covers 14 residues. The junction had 5 bases not matched to a gene; V was cut back by 8 bases and J by 5 bases. CDR3 sequence (DNA): TGTGCCAGCGCTGGGACAGGGGAGACCGGGGAGCTGTTTTTT. Translation: CASAGTGETGELFF.

V is TRBV5-1 and J is TRBJ2-3; D remains unclear. CDR1 and CDR2 (germline): SGHRS, YFSETQ. There are 13 residues in the CDR3. The V gene lost 0 bases and the J gene lost 5 bases, with 7 bases spanning the gap. In nucleotides, the CDR3 is TGCGCCAGCAGCTTGGCGTACAAAGATACGCAGTATTTT. It is translated as CASSLAYKDTQYF.